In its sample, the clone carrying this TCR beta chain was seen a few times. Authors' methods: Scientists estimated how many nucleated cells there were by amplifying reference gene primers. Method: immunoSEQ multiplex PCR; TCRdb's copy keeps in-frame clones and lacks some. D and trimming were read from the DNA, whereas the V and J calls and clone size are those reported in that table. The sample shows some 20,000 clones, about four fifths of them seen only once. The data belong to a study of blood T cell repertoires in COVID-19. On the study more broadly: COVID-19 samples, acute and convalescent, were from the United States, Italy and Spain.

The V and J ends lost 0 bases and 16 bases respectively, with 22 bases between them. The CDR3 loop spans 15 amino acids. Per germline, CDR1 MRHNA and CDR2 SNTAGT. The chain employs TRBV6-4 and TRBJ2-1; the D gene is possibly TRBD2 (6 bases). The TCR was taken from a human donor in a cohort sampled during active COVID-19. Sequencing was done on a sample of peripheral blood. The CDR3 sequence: CASSDSFESGEEFFF. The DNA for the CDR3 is TGTGCCAGCAGTGACTCGTTCGAGTCGGGAGAAGAATTTTTCTTC.